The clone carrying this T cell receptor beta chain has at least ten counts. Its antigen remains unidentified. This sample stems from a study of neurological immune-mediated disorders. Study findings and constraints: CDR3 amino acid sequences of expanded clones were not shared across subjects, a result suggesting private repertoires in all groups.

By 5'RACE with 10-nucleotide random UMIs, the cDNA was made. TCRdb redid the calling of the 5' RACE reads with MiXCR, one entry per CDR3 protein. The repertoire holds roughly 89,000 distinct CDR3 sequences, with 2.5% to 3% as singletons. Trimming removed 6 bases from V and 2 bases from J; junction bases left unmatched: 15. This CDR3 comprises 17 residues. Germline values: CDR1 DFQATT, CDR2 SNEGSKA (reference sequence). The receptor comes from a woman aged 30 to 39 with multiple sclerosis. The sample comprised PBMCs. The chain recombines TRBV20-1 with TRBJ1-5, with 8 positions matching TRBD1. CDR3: CSAGPRTGHSGNQPQHF. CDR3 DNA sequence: TGCAGTGCCGGACCTCGGACAGGGCATTCCGGCAATCAGCCCCAGCATTTT.